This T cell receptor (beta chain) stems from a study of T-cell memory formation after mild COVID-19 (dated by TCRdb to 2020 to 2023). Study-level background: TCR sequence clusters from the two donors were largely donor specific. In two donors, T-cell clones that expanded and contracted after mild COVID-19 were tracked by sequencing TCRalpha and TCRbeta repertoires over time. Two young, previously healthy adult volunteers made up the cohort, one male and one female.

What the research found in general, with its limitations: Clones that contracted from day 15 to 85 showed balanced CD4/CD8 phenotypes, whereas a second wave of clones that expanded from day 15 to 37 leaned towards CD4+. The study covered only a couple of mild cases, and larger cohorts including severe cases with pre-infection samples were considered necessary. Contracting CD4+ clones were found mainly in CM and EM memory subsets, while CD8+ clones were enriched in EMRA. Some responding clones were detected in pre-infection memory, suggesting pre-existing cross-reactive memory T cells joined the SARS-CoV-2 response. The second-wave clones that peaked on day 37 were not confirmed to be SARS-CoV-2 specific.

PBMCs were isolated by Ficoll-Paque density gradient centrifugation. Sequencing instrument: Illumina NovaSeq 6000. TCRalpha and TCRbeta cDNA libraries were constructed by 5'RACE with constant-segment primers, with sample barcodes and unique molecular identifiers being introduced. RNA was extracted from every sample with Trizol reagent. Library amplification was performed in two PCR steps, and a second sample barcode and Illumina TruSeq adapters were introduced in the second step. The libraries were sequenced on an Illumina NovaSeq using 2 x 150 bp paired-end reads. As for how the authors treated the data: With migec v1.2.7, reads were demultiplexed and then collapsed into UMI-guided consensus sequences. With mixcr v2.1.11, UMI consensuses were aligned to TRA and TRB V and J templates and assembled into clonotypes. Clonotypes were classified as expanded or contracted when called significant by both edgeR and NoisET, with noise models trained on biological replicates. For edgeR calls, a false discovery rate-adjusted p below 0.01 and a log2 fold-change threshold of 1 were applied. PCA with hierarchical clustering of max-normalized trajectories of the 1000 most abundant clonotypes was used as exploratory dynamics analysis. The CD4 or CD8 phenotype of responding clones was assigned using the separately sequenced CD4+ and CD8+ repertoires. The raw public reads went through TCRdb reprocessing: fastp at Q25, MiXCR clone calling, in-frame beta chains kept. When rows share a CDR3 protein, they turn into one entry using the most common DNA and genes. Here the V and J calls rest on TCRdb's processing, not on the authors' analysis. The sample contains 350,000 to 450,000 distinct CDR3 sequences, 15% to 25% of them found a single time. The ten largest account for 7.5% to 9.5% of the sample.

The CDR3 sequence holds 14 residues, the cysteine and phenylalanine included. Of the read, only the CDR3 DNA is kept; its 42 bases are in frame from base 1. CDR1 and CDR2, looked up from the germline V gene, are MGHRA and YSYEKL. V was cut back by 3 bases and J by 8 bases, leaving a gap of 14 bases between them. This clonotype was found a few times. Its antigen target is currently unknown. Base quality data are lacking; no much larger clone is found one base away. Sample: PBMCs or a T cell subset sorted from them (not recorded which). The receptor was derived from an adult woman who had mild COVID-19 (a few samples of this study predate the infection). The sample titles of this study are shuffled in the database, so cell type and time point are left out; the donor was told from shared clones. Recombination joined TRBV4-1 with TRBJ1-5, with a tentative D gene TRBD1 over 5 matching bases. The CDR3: CASSQGPFREPQHF. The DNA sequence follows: TGCGCCAGCAGCCAGGGCCCCTTCAGGGAGCCCCAGCATTTT.